This TCR beta chain was identified during a study of Graves' ophthalmopathy and Graves' hyperthyroidism. Transcripts of RNA were the source for amplifying TCR beta CDR3 regions. The first round was an RT-PCR with HTBI primers, and the second round was a multiplex PCR. TCRdb redid the calling of the multiplex PCR reads with MiXCR, one entry per CDR3 protein. The top ten hold 2.4% of the sample, which has some 360,000 distinct CDR3 sequences, 15% to 20% seen once. This clonotype was seen repeatedly, ten times or more. Germline V lookup: CDR1 SNHLY, CDR2 FYNNEI. The CDR3 runs to 13 residues. J was trimmed by 4 bases and V by 4 bases; bases with no gene match: 3. Stable hyperthyroidism was defined by absence of ophthalmopathy within 18 months of follow-up. Aged 18 to 65, the patients with hyperthyroidism had under 2 months' duration and were newly diagnosed. The PBMCs had their origin in approximately 10 ml of fresh peripheral blood.

The sample was peripheral blood. This receptor was taken from an adult woman with stable Graves' hyperthyroidism. J is TRBJ1-2 and V is TRBV2, with 7 bases lining up with TRBD1. The chain's CDR3 is CASSGQGIYGYTF. As DNA, the CDR3 is TGTGCCAGCAGTGGACAGGGAATCTATGGCTACACCTTC.